This passage covers 5 T cell receptor beta chains from one sample sequenced in a study of shared clonotypes between healthy human individuals. The protocol was immunoSEQ multiplex PCR, while the TCRdb copy is restricted to in-frame clones and leaves out a portion. The sample records around 2.1 million clones, around 95% being singletons. Sequencing input: naive CD4+ T cells sorted from blood. The subset was: CD45RA+ positively selected. The receptor set was obtained from a young man in good health.

The V call is TRBV27, the J call TRBJ1-6, with TRBD1 matching over 8 bases. Trimming cost V 5 bases and J 4 bases; bases outside gene matches: 4. CDR3 length equals 15 residues. Germline lookup yields CDR1 MNHEY and CDR2 SMNVEV (reference sequence). The CDR3 nucleotides read TGTGCCAGCAGTCCTGGGACAGGTTATAATTCACCCCTCCACTTT. Amino acids: CASSPGTGYNSPLHF.

This chain joins TRBV6-1 and TRBJ1-1, with D possibly being TRBD1 (5 bases). Trimming cost V 4 bases and J 4 bases, with 10 bases left between them. This CDR3 is built from 13 residues. Germline V lookup: CDR1 MNHNS, CDR2 SASEGT. The CDR3, as DNA: TGTGCCAGCAGTGTGAAGGGGAGCACTGAAGCTTTCTTT. This sequence encodes CASSVKGSTEAFF.

The chain has TRBV20-1 and TRBJ2-1; no reliable D call. The length of the CDR3 is 10 residues. CDR1 is DFQATT, CDR2 SNEGSKA, per germline (reference sequence). Trimming cost V 6 bases and J 7 bases, with 7 bases left between them. The CDR3 DNA sequence: TGCAGTGCGGAAATAAATGAGCAGTTCTTC. As protein: CSAEINEQFF.

A note on this clone: A read error may produce the germline difference seen at one junction end. The chain links TRBV2 to TRBJ1-2, with D possibly being TRBD1 (5 bases). There are 9 residues in the CDR3. Per germline, CDR1 SNHLY and CDR2 FYNNEI. The CDR3 sequence: CTRAWGYTF. CDR3 DNA sequence: TGTACCAGGGCATGGGGCTACACCTTC.

Details on this clone: The sample contains more than one DNA sequence encoding this CDR3. This rearrangement joins TRBV5-1 to TRBJ1-1, with a weak D call TRBD1 (5 bases). The V end lost 0 bases, the J end lost 4 bases, and 10 bases lay between the germline ends. Germline assignment: CDR1 SGHRS and CDR2 YFSETQ. CDR3 length equals 14 residues. The CDR3 DNA reads TGCGCCAGCAGCTTGGCGGGGGTCGGCACTGAAGCTTTCTTT. It specifies CASSLAGVGTEAFF.